Sequencing of this T cell receptor (beta chain) was carried out in a study of pediatric ulcerative colitis. In its sample, this clone was seen a few times. The method was immunoSEQ multiplex PCR; TCRdb's version includes in-frame clones alone and lacks a portion of them. The data hold around 65,000 clones, with 77% observed a single time. Blood was drawn at the time of colonoscopy. Sequenced input: blood. This TCR came from a boy aged 10-17 years with moderate ulcerative colitis.

Written as DNA, the CDR3 is TGTGCCAGTAGTATCTCGTTGGGGGATGGCTACACCTTC. Protein product: CASSISLGDGYTF. The gene calls are TRBV19 and TRBJ1-2; a possible D gene is TRBD1 (5 bases). This CDR3 comprises 13 residues. Trimming stripped 3 bases from V and 6 bases from J, with 11 bases between. Germline CDR1 reads LNHDA; CDR2 reads SQIVND (reference sequence). The full variable domain, with the rest looked up from reference TRBV19 and TRBJ1-2, is DGGITQSPKYLFRKEGQNVTLSCEQNLNHDAMYWYRQDPGQGLRLIYYSQIVNDFQKGDIAEGYSVSREKKESFPLTVTSAQKNPTAFYLCASSISLGDGYTFGSGTRLTVV.